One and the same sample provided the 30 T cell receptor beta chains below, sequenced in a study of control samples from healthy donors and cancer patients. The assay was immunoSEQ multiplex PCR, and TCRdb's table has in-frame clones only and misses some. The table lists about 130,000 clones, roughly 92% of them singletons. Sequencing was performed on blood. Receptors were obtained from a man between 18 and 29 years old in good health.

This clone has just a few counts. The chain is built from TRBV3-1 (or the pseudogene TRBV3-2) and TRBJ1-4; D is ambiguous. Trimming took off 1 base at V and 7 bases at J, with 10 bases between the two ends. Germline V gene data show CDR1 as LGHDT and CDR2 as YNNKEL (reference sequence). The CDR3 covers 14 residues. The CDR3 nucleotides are TGTGCCAGCAGCCAAGGGGAGTCGAGTGAAAAACTGTTTTTT. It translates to CASSQGESSEKLFF.

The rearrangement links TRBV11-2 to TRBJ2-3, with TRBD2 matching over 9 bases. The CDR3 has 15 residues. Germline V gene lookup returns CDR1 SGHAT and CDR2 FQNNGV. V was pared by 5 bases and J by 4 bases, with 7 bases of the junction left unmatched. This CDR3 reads CASSVGGGAADTQYF. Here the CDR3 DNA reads TGTGCCAGCAGCGTCGGCGGGGGGGCGGCAGATACGCAGTATTTT.

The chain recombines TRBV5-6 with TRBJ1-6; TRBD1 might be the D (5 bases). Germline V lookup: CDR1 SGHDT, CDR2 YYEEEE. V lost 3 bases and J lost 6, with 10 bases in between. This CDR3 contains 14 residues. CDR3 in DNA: TGTGCCAGCAGCTGGGCCGGGGCTAATTCACCCCTCCACTTT. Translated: CASSWAGANSPLHF.

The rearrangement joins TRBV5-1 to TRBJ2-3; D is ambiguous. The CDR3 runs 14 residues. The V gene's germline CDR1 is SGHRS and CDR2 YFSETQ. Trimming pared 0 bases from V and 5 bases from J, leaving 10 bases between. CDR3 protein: CASSLVIGLDTQYF. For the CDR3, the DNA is TGCGCCAGCAGCTTGGTAATAGGGTTAGATACGCAGTATTTT.

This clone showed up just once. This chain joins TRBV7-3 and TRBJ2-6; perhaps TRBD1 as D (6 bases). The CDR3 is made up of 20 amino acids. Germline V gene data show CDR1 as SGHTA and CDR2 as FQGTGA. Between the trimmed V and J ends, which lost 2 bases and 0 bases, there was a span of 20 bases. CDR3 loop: CASSLLPGQPDPSGANVLTF. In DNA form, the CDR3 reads TGTGCCAGCAGCTTACTCCCCGGACAGCCGGATCCCTCTGGGGCCAACGTCCTGACTTTC.

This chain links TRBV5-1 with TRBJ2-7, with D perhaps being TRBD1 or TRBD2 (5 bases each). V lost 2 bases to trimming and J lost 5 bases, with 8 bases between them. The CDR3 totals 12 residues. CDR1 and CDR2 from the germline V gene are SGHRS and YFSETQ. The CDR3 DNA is TGCGCCAGCAGCTTCACGGGGCACGAGCAGTACTTC. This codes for CASSFTGHEQYF.

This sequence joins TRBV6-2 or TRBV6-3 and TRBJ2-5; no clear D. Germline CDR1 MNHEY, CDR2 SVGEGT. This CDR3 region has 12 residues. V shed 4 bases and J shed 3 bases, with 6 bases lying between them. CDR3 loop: CASSSREETQYF. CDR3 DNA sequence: TGTGCCAGCAGTTCCCGAGAAGAGACCCAGTACTTC.

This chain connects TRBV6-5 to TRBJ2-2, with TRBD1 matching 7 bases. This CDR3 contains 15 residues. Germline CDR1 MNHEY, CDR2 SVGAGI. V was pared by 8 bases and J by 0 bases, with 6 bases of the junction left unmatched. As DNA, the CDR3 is TGTGCCAGCGGTTCAGACAGGGCGAACACCGGGGAGCTGTTTTTT. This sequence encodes CASGSDRANTGELFF.

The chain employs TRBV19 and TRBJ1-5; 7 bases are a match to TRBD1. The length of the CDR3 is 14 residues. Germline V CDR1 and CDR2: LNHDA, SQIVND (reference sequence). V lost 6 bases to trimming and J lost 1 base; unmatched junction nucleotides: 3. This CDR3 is CASRGQISNQPQHF. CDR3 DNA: TGTGCCAGTAGGGGACAGATCAGCAATCAGCCCCAGCATTTT.

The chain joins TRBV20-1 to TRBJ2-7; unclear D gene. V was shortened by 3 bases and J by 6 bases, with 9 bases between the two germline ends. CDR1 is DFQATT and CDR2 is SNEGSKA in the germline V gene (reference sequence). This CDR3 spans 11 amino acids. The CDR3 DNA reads TGCAGTGCTAGTGACGATTTCGAGCAGTACTTC. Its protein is CSASDDFEQYF.

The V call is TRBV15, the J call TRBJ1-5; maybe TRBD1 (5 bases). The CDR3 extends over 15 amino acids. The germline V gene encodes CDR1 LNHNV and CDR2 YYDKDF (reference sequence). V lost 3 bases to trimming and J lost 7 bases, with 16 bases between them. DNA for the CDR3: TGTGCCACCAGCAGGACGGGGGGGGAGGGACAGCCCCAGCATTTT. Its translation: CATSRTGGEGQPQHF.

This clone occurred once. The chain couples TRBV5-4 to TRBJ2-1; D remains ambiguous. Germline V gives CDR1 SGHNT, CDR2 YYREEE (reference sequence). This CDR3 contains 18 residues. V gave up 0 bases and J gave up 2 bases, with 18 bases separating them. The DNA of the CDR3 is TGTGCCAGCAGCTTGGAAAGGTATGGAGCCCCGACCTACAATGAGCAGTTCTTC. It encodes CASSLERYGAPTYNEQFF.

CDR3 in DNA: TGTGCCAGCAGCTTAGAGGGCCTGAACACTGAAGCTTTCTTT. As protein: CASSLEGLNTEAFF. The rearrangement links TRBV13 to TRBJ1-1; D is unclear. The CDR3 extends over 14 amino acids. Deletions cut 1 base from V and 0 bases from J, with 6 bases between. Germline V gene lookup returns CDR1 PRHDT and CDR2 FYEKMQ (reference sequence).

The CDR3 coding sequence is TGTGCCAGCAGTGAACAGGGTCAGTACGAGCAGTACTTC. This gives the protein CASSEQGQYEQYF. The chain has TRBV2 and TRBJ2-7; TRBD1 is a possible D gene (5 bases). Trimming stripped 2 bases from V and 4 bases from J, with 9 bases between. The germline CDR1 and CDR2 sequences are SNHLY and FYNNEI. The CDR3 is 13 residues long.

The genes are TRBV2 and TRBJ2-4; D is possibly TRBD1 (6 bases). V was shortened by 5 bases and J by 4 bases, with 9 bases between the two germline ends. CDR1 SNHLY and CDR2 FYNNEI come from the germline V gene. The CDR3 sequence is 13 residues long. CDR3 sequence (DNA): TGTGCCAGCAGTCGGACAGTTAAAAACATTCAGTACTTC. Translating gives CASSRTVKNIQYF.

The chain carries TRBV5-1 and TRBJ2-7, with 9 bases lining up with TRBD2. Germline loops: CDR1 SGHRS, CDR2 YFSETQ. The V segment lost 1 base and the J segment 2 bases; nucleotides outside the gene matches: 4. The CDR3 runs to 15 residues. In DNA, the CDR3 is TGCGCCAGCAGCTTGACTCTAGCGGGGACCTACGAGCAGTACTTC. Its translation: CASSLTLAGTYEQYF.

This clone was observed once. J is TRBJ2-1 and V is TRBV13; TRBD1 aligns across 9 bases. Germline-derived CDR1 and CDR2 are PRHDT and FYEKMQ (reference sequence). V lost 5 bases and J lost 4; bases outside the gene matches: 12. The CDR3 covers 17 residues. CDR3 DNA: TGTGCCAGCAGCCTAACCCGACTAGGACAGGGGTACAATGAGCAGTTCTTC. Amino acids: CASSLTRLGQGYNEQFF.

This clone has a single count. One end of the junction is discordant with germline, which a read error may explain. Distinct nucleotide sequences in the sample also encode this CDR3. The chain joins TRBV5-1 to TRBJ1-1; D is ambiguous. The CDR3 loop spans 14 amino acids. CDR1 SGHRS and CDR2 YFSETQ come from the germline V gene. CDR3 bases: TGCGCCAGCAGCGCAGACGGCAAGAACACTGAGGCTTTCTTT. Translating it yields CASSADGKNTEAFF.

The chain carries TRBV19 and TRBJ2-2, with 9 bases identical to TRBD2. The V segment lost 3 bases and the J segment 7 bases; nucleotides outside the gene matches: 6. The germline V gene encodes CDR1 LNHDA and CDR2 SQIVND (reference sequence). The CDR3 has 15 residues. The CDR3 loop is CASSIPSAGGGELFF. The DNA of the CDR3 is TGTGCCAGTAGTATCCCTTCAGCGGGGGGCGGGGAGCTGTTTTTT. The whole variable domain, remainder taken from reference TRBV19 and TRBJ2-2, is DGGITQSPKYLFRKEGQNVTLSCEQNLNHDAMYWYRQDPGQGLRLIYYSQIVNDFQKGDIAEGYSVSREKKESFPLTVTSAQKNPTAFYLCASSIPSAGGGELFFGEGSRLTVL.

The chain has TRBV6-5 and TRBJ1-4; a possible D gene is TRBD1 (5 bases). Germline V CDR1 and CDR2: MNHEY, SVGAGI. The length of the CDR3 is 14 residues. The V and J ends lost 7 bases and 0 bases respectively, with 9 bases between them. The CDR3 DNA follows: TGTGCCAGCACCCTACAGGCAACTAATGAAAAACTGTTTTTT. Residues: CASTLQATNEKLFF.

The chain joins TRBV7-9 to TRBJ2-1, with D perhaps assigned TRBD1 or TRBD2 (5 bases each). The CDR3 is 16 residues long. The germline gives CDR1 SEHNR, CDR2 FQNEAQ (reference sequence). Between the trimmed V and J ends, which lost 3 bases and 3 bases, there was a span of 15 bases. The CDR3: CASSLSRDVGYNEQFF. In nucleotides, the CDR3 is TGTGCCAGCAGCTTGAGTCGGGACGTGGGCTACAATGAGCAGTTCTTC.

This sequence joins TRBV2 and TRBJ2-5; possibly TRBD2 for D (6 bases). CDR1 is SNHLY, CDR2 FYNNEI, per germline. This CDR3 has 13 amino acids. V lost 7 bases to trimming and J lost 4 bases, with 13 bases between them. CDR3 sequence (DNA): TGTGCCAGCAAAATGACTAGGGGAGAGACCCAGTACTTC. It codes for CASKMTRGETQYF.

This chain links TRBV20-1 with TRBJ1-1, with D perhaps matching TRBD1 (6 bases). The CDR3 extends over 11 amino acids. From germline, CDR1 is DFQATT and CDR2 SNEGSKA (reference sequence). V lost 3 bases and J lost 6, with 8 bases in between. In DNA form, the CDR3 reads TGCAGTGCTAGGGGGGGCGCTGAAGCTTTCTTT. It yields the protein CSARGGAEAFF.

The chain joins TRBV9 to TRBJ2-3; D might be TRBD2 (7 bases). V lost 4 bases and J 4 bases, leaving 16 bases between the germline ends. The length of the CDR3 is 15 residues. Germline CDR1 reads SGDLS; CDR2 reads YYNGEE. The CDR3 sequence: CASSTTGGQSDTQYF. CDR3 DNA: TGTGCCAGCAGCACGACGGGGGGCCAGTCAGATACGCAGTATTTT.

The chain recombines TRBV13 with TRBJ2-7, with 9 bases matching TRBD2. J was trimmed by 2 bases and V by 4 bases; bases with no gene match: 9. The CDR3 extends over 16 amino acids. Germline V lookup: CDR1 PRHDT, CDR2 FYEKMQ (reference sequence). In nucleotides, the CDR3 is TGTGCCAGCAGCTCACCCCCGGGACTAGCAGCCTACGAGCAGTACTTC. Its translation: CASSSPPGLAAYEQYF.

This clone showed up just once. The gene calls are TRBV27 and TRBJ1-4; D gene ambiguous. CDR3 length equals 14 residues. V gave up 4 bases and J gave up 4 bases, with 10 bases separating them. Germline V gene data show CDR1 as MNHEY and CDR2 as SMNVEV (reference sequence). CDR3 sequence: CASSYRSVNEKLFF. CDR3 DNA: TGTGCCAGCAGTTATAGGTCAGTTAATGAAAAACTGTTTTTT.

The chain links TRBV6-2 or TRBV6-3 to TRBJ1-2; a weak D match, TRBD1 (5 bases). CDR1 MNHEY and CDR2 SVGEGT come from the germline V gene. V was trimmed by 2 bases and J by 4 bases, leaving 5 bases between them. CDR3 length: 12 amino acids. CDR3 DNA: TGTGCCAGCAGTTACAGGGGCTATGGCTACACCTTC. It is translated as CASSYRGYGYTF.

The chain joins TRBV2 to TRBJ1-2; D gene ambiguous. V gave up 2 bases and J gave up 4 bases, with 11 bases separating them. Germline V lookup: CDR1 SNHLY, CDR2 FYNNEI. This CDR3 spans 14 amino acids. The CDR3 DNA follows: TGTGCCAGCAGTGAAAGGGTGGGAGGCTATGGCTACACCTTC. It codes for CASSERVGGYGYTF.

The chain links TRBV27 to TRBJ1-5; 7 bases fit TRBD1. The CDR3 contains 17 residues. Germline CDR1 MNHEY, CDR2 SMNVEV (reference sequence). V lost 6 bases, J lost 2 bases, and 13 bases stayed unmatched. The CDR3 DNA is TGTGCCAGCAGCCCCAGGGTCGGACAGGCAGGCAATCAGCCCCAGCATTTT. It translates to CASSPRVGQAGNQPQHF.

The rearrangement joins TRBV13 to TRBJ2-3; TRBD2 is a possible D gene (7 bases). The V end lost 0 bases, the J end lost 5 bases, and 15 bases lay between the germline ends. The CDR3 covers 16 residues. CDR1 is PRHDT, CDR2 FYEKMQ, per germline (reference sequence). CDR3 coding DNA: TGTGCCAGCAGCTTAGGCGGCGGGGGCCGGGGAGATACGCAGTATTTT. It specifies CASSLGGGGRGDTQYF.